This T cell receptor (beta chain) originates from a study of Graves' ophthalmopathy and Graves' hyperthyroidism. CDR1 and CDR2 (germline): SQVTM, ANQGSEA. The ends lost 4 bases at V and 1 base at J; junction bases unmatched: 7. The CDR3 length is 16 residues. Amplified TCR beta CDR3 regions were obtained using RNA transcripts as template. Scientists carried out first-round RT-PCR using HTBI primers and then a second-round multiplex PCR. One entry per CDR3 protein, called by TCRdb with MiXCR from the multiplex PCR reads. This sample has 650,000 to 800,000 distinct CDR3 sequences, with about two fifths found just once.

The V gene is TRBV29-1, the J gene TRBJ2-1; the match to TRBD2 covers 10 bases. The sequenced sample was peripheral blood. This sequence was found in an adult man with Graves' ophthalmopathy. The CDR3 sequence: CSVGGLAGASYNEQFF. In nucleotides, the CDR3 is TGCAGCGTTGGAGGGCTAGCGGGGGCATCCTACAATGAGCAGTTCTTC.